The 11 T cell receptor beta chains reported below all come from one sample, sequenced in a study of T cell responses to AZD1222 COVID-19 vaccine. Some clones are missing from TCRdb's copy, which holds only in-frame ones; the method was immunoSEQ multiplex PCR. Here the sample spans 150,000 or so clones, 70% to 90% being singletons. The sample consisted of peripheral blood, taken on day 0 of MenACWY control vaccination. Receptors originate from an adult in good health.

The V and J genes are TRBV4-3 and TRBJ2-3, with D perhaps matching TRBD2 (6 bases). V lost 0 bases to trimming and J lost 4 bases, with 14 bases between them. The length of the CDR3 is 16 residues. The germline V gene has CDR1 LGHNA and CDR2 YSLEER. CDR3 amino acids: CASSQDGRRAADTQYF. As DNA, the CDR3 is TGCGCCAGCAGCCAAGATGGGAGGAGAGCGGCAGATACGCAGTATTTT.

This clone was seen only once. The rearrangement links TRBV5-1 to TRBJ2-3; D gene uncertain. Between the trimmed V and J ends, which lost 2 bases and 8 bases, there was a span of 6 bases. This CDR3 has 11 residues. Germline CDR1 reads SGHRS; CDR2 reads YFSETQ. The CDR3 DNA reads TGCGCCAGCAGCTTCGAGTTTACGCAGTATTTT. Encoded protein: CASSFEFTQYF. Full variable domain (remainder filled in from reference TRBV5-1 and TRBJ2-3): KAGVTQTPRYLIKTRGQQVTLSCSPISGHRSVSWYQQTPGQGLQFLFEYFSETQRNKGNFPGRFSGRQFSNSRSEMNVSTLELGDSALYLCASSFEFTQYFGPGTRLTVL.

This clone showed up just a few times. This CDR3 is CASSQTSGSYNEQFF. The CDR3, as DNA: TGTGCCAGCAGCCAAACTAGCGGATCCTACAATGAGCAGTTCTTC. This chain joins TRBV4-2 and TRBJ2-1; 8 positions match TRBD2. The ends lost 2 bases at V and 1 base at J; junction bases unmatched: 1. CDR3 length equals 15 residues. CDR1 and CDR2 (germline): LGHNA, YNFKEQ.

Here the CDR3 reads CSAGTTEAFF. CDR3 nucleotide sequence: TGCAGTGCAGGGACCACTGAAGCTTTCTTT. V and J are TRBV20-1 and TRBJ1-1; tentative D call: TRBD1 (5 bases). The CDR3 is made up of 10 amino acids. Germline assignment: CDR1 DFQATT and CDR2 SNEGSKA (reference sequence). The ends were cut back, 6 bases at V and 4 bases at J, with 6 bases in the middle.

This clone was picked up a small number of times. V usage is TRBV6-2 or TRBV6-3 and J usage is TRBJ2-1, with TRBD1 identical over 7 bases. The CDR3 runs 15 residues. Trimming took 2 bases from V and 4 from J; bases not matched to a gene: 5. Germline lookup yields CDR1 MNHEY and CDR2 SVGEGT. CDR3 nucleotide sequence: TGTGCCAGCAGTTACACAGGACAGGCTTACAATGAGCAGTTCTTC. Amino acid sequence: CASSYTGQAYNEQFF.

This rearrangement joins TRBV5-4 to TRBJ2-2, with D possibly matching TRBD2 (6 bases). This CDR3 is 14 amino acids long. With 1 base removed from V and 3 bases from J, the gap between germline ends came to 7 bases. The germline V gene encodes CDR1 SGHNT and CDR2 YYREEE (reference sequence). The chain's CDR3 is CASSLPGDTGELFF. CDR3 in DNA: TGTGCCAGCAGCTTGCCGGGAGACACCGGGGAGCTGTTTTTT. Full variable domain (remainder filled in from reference TRBV5-4 and TRBJ2-2): ETGVTQSPTHLIKTRGQQVTLRCSSQSGHNTVSWYQQALGQGPQFIFQYYREEENGRGNFPPRFSGLQFPNYSSELNVNALELDDSALYLCASSLPGDTGELFFGEGSRLTVL.

This clone was detected only once. Here the CDR3 reads CAWSRGDTHNYGYTF. The CDR3 DNA is TGTGCCTGGAGTAGAGGAGACACCCATAACTATGGCTACACCTTC. The chain joins TRBV30 to TRBJ1-2; D not certain. V lost 2 bases and J 1 base, leaving 14 bases between the germline ends. CDR1 GTSNPN and CDR2 SVGIG come from the germline V gene (reference sequence). CDR3 length: 15 amino acids.

The gene calls are TRBV3-1 (or the pseudogene TRBV3-2) and TRBJ1-6; D call uncertain. The germline gives CDR1 LGHDT, CDR2 YNNKEL (reference sequence). V shed 1 base and J shed 13 bases, with 8 bases lying between them. The CDR3 extends over 12 amino acids. CDR3 in amino acids: CASSQGSPPLHF. The CDR3 region has the DNA TGTGCCAGCAGCCAAGGTAGCCCTCCCCTCCACTTT.

V gene TRBV16 combines with J gene TRBJ1-3, with TRBD1 identical over 12 bases. Per the germline V gene, CDR1 is KGHSY and CDR2 is FQNENV. The V gene end was trimmed by 2 bases and the J gene end by 2 bases; junction bases not matched to a gene: 7. The CDR3 totals 18 residues. The CDR3 loop is CASSQAFGTGGTGNTIYF. DNA for the CDR3: TGTGCCAGCAGCCAAGCCTTCGGGACAGGGGGCACTGGAAACACCATATATTTT.

The table lists this clone with a few counts. The chain combines TRBV28 with TRBJ2-3; TRBD2 matches 8 bases. Germline V gene sequence: CDR1 MDHEN, CDR2 SYDVKM. This CDR3 has 18 residues. Losses at the gene ends were 5 bases for V and 0 bases for J; bases not matched to a gene: 13. CDR3 sequence (DNA): TGTGCCAGCAGTCCATCTCCGGGACTAGGCTCTAGCACAGATACGCAGTATTTT. Amino acid sequence: CASSPSPGLGSSTDTQYF. The variable domain in full, completed from reference TRBV28 and TRBJ2-3, reads DVKVTQSSRYLVKRTGEKVFLECVQDMDHENMFWYRQDPGLGLRLIYFSYDVKMKEKGDIPEGYSVSREKKERFSLILESASTNQTSMYLCASSPSPGLGSSTDTQYFGPGTRLTVL.

This chain connects TRBV28 to TRBJ1-2; possibly TRBD1 for D (5 bases). Germline V gives CDR1 MDHEN, CDR2 SYDVKM. The CDR3 is 13 residues long. V lost 4 bases and J lost 4, with 10 bases in between. In DNA, the CDR3 is TGTGCCAGCAGTTCGGGGGACTTCTATGGCTACACCTTC. This sequence encodes CASSSGDFYGYTF.